One and the same sample provided the 32 T cell receptor beta chains below, sequenced in a study of identical twins. TCRdb reanalysed the 5' RACE reads using MiXCR and keeps one entry per CDR3 protein. The repertoire holds 450,000 or so distinct CDR3 sequences, with about 18% as singletons. The sequencing input was naive T cells sorted from blood. These receptors all come from a man aged 45-65 years in good health.

This chain joins TRBV4-2 and TRBJ2-5, with 7 nucleotides matching TRBD1. Germline assignment: CDR1 LGHNA and CDR2 YNFKEQ. With 6 bases clipped from V and 2 bases from J, the junction kept 12 bases outside the gene matches. This CDR3 has 16 amino acids. The CDR3 bases are TGTGCCAGCAGAAACTTTGGGACAGTCAATCAAGAGACCCAGTACTTC. Translated, it gives CASRNFGTVNQETQYF.

V gene TRBV5-1 combines with J gene TRBJ1-1, with D tentatively TRBD1 (6 bases). Per the germline V gene, CDR1 is SGHRS and CDR2 is YFSETQ. The CDR3 loop spans 15 amino acids. Between the trimmed V and J ends, which lost 4 bases and 2 bases, there was a span of 15 bases. Here the CDR3 DNA reads TGCGCCAGCAGCCAGGGGATTACAATAAACACTGAAGCTTTCTTT. Translating it yields CASSQGITINTEAFF.

Here the CDR3 DNA reads TGCGCCAGCAGCTTGGGGCTCGTGGCAGGACCTTTTGAGACCCAGTACTTC. It yields the protein CASSLGLVAGPFETQYF. This chain connects TRBV5-1 to TRBJ2-5; D is unclear. Trimming shortened V by 0 bases and J by 5 bases, and 20 bases separated the two germline ends. CDR1 SGHRS and CDR2 YFSETQ come from the germline V gene. This CDR3 has 17 amino acids.

This clonotype was detected only a few times. The chain recombines TRBV25-1 with TRBJ2-3; D call uncertain. The CDR3 is made up of 13 amino acids. V lost 2 bases to trimming and J lost 1 base, with 4 bases between them. Looked up from germline, CDR1 is MGHDK and CDR2 is SYGVNS. The CDR3 is CASSESGTDTQYF. The CDR3 DNA is TGTGCCAGCAGTGAAAGTGGCACAGATACGCAGTATTTT.

This clonotype turned up a few times. The V gene is TRBV7-2, the J gene TRBJ2-2, with D possibly being TRBD2 (5 bases). From germline, CDR1 is SGHTA and CDR2 FQGNSA. Trimming took 2 bases from V and 5 from J, leaving 12 bases between them. The CDR3 covers 15 residues. The CDR3 loop is CASSLTGVLTGELFF. DNA of the CDR3: TGTGCCAGCAGCTTAACCGGGGTCCTTACCGGGGAGCTGTTTTTT.

V and J are TRBV18 and TRBJ1-5; no clear D gene. Trimming shortened V by 5 bases and J by 1 base, and 12 bases separated the two germline ends. The CDR3 runs 15 residues. Per germline, CDR1 KGHSH and CDR2 LQKENI. CDR3 nucleotides: TGTGCCAGCTCATACGGACCGAGGAGCAATCAGCCCCAGCATTTT. It encodes CASSYGPRSNQPQHF.

This chain links TRBV20-1 with TRBJ2-7, with TRBD2 matching 12 bases. In germline, CDR1 is DFQATT, CDR2 SNEGSKA (reference sequence). The junction had 7 bases not matched to a gene; V was cut back by 6 bases and J by 4 bases. The length of the CDR3 is 14 residues. The CDR3 DNA sequence: TGCAGTGCACTACTAGCGGGAGGATCATACGAGCAGTACTTC. This gives the protein CSALLAGGSYEQYF.

The chain combines TRBV12-3 or TRBV12-4 with TRBJ1-4, with a tentative D call TRBD1 (5 bases). Trimming left V 5 bases short and J 10 bases short, with 14 bases between. This CDR3 contains 13 residues. The CDR3 sequence: CASSHRDSRKLFF. The CDR3 nucleotides read TGTGCCAGCAGTCATAGGGACTCTCGAAAACTGTTTTTT.

The rearrangement uses TRBV29-1 and TRBJ2-3; 11 positions match TRBD2. Germline V gene data show CDR1 as SQVTM and CDR2 as ANQGSEA. Losses at the gene ends were 6 bases for V and 1 base for J; bases not matched to a gene: 6. CDR3 size: 15 residues. The CDR3 sequence: CSVGPLAGGTDTQYF. The CDR3 region has the DNA TGCAGCGTGGGGCCACTAGCGGGAGGCACAGATACGCAGTATTTT.

Only a few counts were recorded for this clonotype. The rearrangement links TRBV29-1 to TRBJ2-3, with 9 bases fitting TRBD1. Germline lookup yields CDR1 SQVTM and CDR2 ANQGSEA. V was pared by 4 bases and J by 3 bases, with 14 bases of the junction left unmatched. This CDR3 spans 17 amino acids. This CDR3 reads CSVGGTGRREVTDTQYF. The CDR3 DNA is TGCAGCGTTGGAGGGACAGGGAGGCGAGAAGTTACAGATACGCAGTATTTT.

This clonotype came up a few times. The junction and the germline gene differ at one end; a read error may be behind it. The chain carries TRBV6-2 or TRBV6-3 and TRBJ2-1; a weak D match, TRBD1 (6 bases). Germline lookup yields CDR1 MNHEY and CDR2 SVGEGT. This CDR3 region has 12 residues. CDR3 loop: CASSYSAGTTVF. The CDR3 DNA sequence: TGTGCCAGCAGTTACTCGGCAGGGACAACTGTCTTC.

This clonotype was picked up many times. The gene calls are TRBV20-1 and TRBJ2-5; D is perhaps TRBD1 (6 bases). The germline V gene encodes CDR1 DFQATT and CDR2 SNEGSKA (reference sequence). V was shortened by 7 bases and J by 2 bases, with 11 bases between the two germline ends. The CDR3 runs to 12 residues. CDR3 loop: CSGSGQQETQYF. The CDR3 coding sequence is TGCAGTGGTTCTGGACAGCAAGAGACCCAGTACTTC.

This clonotype was detected a few times. J is TRBJ2-5 and V is TRBV5-1; 8 positions agree with TRBD2. V shed 4 bases, J shed 5 bases, and the junction held 10 bases outside the gene matches. The CDR3 is 15 amino acids. In germline, CDR1 is SGHRS, CDR2 YFSETQ. The CDR3 reads CASSTGTVAGETQYF. CDR3 coding DNA: TGCGCCAGCAGCACCGGGACTGTAGCGGGGGAGACCCAGTACTTC.

There are a few counts of this clonotype. The CDR3 DNA sequence: TGTGCCAGCAGTTTATACCCCTTTGGGGGGGCGAGCACCGGGGAGCTGTTTTTT. It is translated as CASSLYPFGGASTGELFF. The genes are TRBV27 and TRBJ2-2; D might be TRBD2 (7 bases). The CDR3 is 18 amino acids. Trimming shortened V by 1 base and J by 4 bases, and 19 bases separated the two germline ends. Germline lookup yields CDR1 MNHEY and CDR2 SMNVEV (reference sequence).

CDR3 bases: TGTGCCAGCAGCTTGTCCACTGGGGGGGAGCAGTTCTTC. It encodes CASSLSTGGEQFF. The chain recombines TRBV7-3 with TRBJ2-1; the D gene is possibly TRBD2 (6 bases). The CDR3 is made up of 13 amino acids. Between the trimmed V and J ends, which lost 3 bases and 10 bases, there was a span of 13 bases. CDR1 is SGHTA, CDR2 FQGTGA, per germline.

The chain has TRBV28 and TRBJ1-5; 11 bases are a match to TRBD1. CDR1 and CDR2 from the germline V gene are MDHEN and SYDVKM. The CDR3 runs 15 residues. The J segment lost 6 bases and the V segment lost 5 bases, leaving 6 bases of the junction unmatched. The CDR3 DNA sequence: TGTGCCAGCAGTCCCATGGACAGGGGGCTTCAGCCCCAGCATTTT. Protein: CASSPMDRGLQPQHF. The whole variable domain, remainder taken from reference TRBV28 and TRBJ1-5, is DVKVTQSSRYLVKRTGEKVFLECVQDMDHENMFWYRQDPGLGLRLIYFSYDVKMKEKGDIPEGYSVSREKKERFSLILESASTNQTSMYLCASSPMDRGLQPQHFGDGTRLSIL.

This clonotype showed up many times. V and J are TRBV28 and TRBJ1-1; D gene ambiguous. V was shortened by 3 bases and J by 10 bases, with 9 bases between the two germline ends. The CDR3 consists of 11 residues. Germline V gene sequence: CDR1 MDHEN, CDR2 SYDVKM. The CDR3 sequence is CASSFQTGAFF. The CDR3 DNA reads as TGTGCCAGCAGTTTTCAAACCGGAGCTTTCTTT.

This clonotype was seen a few times. Germline is not matched at one junction end, which may reflect a read error. This chain connects TRBV7-7 to TRBJ2-5, with D perhaps TRBD1 or TRBD2 (6 bases each). The V gene's germline CDR1 is SSHAT and CDR2 FNYEAQ (reference sequence). There are 15 residues in the CDR3. In DNA form, the CDR3 reads TGTGCTAGCAGCTTAGGTGGAGGGGGCCAAGAGACCCAGTACTTC. This gives the protein CASSLGGGGQETQYF.

The chain links TRBV6-5 to TRBJ2-7, with D possibly TRBD2 on 7 matching bases. CDR1 is MNHEY, CDR2 SVGAGI, per germline. This CDR3 region has 14 residues. With 2 bases removed from V and 6 bases from J, the gap between germline ends came to 14 bases. This CDR3 reads CASSYGGGASEQYF. The CDR3 DNA sequence: TGTGCCAGCAGTTACGGTGGGGGGGCCTCCGAGCAGTACTTC.

This clonotype was seen ten or more times. The chain couples TRBV6-2 or TRBV6-3 to TRBJ2-7, with D possibly TRBD1 on 5 matching bases. CDR1 is MNHEY, CDR2 SVGEGT, per germline. The CDR3 length is 14 residues. Trimming shortened V by 7 bases and J by 2 bases, and 15 bases separated the two germline ends. The CDR3 loop reads CASKGKFPTYEQYF. CDR3 bases: TGTGCCAGCAAGGGGAAGTTCCCTACCTACGAGCAGTACTTC.

This clonotype appeared many times. The CDR3 nucleotides are TGTGCCAGCTCACCACTGGGGACGTCGGATCAGCCCCAGCATTTT. It yields the protein CASSPLGTSDQPQHF. The genes are TRBV18 and TRBJ1-5; D is possibly TRBD1 (5 bases). CDR1 is KGHSH, CDR2 LQKENI, per germline. This CDR3 region has 15 residues. Trimming left V 1 base short and J 5 bases short, with 12 bases between.

The V and J genes are TRBV25-1 and TRBJ1-3; TRBD1 aligns across 8 bases. CDR1 is MGHDK, CDR2 SYGVNS, per germline. V trimming: 4 bases; J trimming: 0 bases; junction bases outside the gene matches: 14. The CDR3 is 19 residues long. CDR3 amino acids: CASSGRQGTPYLSGNTIYF. The CDR3 nucleotides read TGTGCCAGCAGTGGTAGACAGGGGACCCCCTACCTCTCTGGAAACACCATATATTTT.

This chain joins TRBV28 and TRBJ2-3; 8 positions match TRBD2. This CDR3 contains 17 residues. J gave up 2 bases and V 3 bases, and 10 bases lay outside the gene matches. The germline gives CDR1 MDHEN, CDR2 SYDVKM. The CDR3 loop is CASSFYIIAGITDTQYF. In DNA, the CDR3 is TGTGCCAGCAGTTTTTATATAATAGCGGGGATCACAGATACGCAGTATTTT.

The chain recombines TRBV6-1 with TRBJ2-6, with unresolved D. Looked up from germline, CDR1 is MNHNS and CDR2 is SASEGT. Trimming pared 6 bases from V and 0 bases from J, leaving 9 bases between. This CDR3 spans 15 amino acids. The CDR3 loop reads CASRKGLSGANVLTF. CDR3 bases: TGTGCCAGCAGGAAGGGTCTCTCTGGGGCCAACGTCCTGACTTTC.

Only a few counts were recorded for this clonotype. Here the CDR3 reads CASSAGLGHEQYF. CDR3 in DNA: TGTGCCAGCAGCGCAGGACTTGGCCACGAGCAGTACTTC. The chain carries TRBV9 and TRBJ2-7; a weak D match, TRBD2 (5 bases). Germline values: CDR1 SGDLS, CDR2 YYNGEE. The V end was cut by 3 bases, the J end by 5 bases, with 12 bases between. The CDR3 is 13 amino acids.

The genes are TRBV5-1 and TRBJ2-2, with D maybe TRBD2 (6 bases). Trimming took 0 bases from V and 4 from J, leaving 16 bases between them. CDR3 length: 17 amino acids. The germline V gene encodes CDR1 SGHRS and CDR2 YFSETQ. In DNA, the CDR3 is TGCGCCAGCAGCTTGGCCGTTCGGGGAGGTGGCACCGGGGAGCTGTTTTTT. Its translation is CASSLAVRGGGTGELFF. Full variable domain (rest looked up from reference TRBV5-1 and TRBJ2-2): KAGVTQTPRYLIKTRGQQVTLSCSPISGHRSVSWYQQTPGQGLQFLFEYFSETQRNKGNFPGRFSGRQFSNSRSEMNVSTLELGDSALYLCASSLAVRGGGTGELFFGEGSRLTVL.

This clonotype was detected a few times. The chain carries TRBV20-1 and TRBJ2-7; 8 positions match TRBD2. The germline V gene has CDR1 DFQATT and CDR2 SNEGSKA (reference sequence). V shed 4 bases and J 4 bases; nucleotides not matched to a gene: 9. This CDR3 is 14 amino acids long. As DNA, the CDR3 is TGCAGTGCTACCACGGGGACTAGTCTTTACGAGCAGTACTTC. Translation: CSATTGTSLYEQYF.

The V gene is TRBV5-6, the J gene TRBJ2-1; 10 bases line up with TRBD1. The CDR3 covers 14 residues. V lost 4 bases to trimming and J lost 9 bases; unmatched junction nucleotides: 7. The germline V gene has CDR1 SGHDT and CDR2 YYEEEE. The DNA of the CDR3 is TGTGCCAGCAGCCCCCGGACAGGGGGAGGTGAGCAGTTCTTC. This gives the protein CASSPRTGGGEQFF.

This clonotype showed up many times. The rearrangement joins TRBV29-1 to TRBJ1-2, with TRBD1 matching over 7 bases. The germline V gene has CDR1 SQVTM and CDR2 ANQGSEA. This CDR3 is built from 13 residues. V lost 3 bases and J lost 7; bases outside the gene matches: 8. DNA of the CDR3: TGCAGCGTTGACGCCACAGGGGTGGTTGGCTACACCTTC. Translation gives CSVDATGVVGYTF.

This clonotype occurred a few times. The chain employs TRBV20-1 and TRBJ1-2, with D perhaps matching TRBD1 (5 bases). Germline CDR1 and CDR2: DFQATT and SNEGSKA (reference sequence). Trimming shortened V by 4 bases and J by 8 bases, and 11 bases separated the two germline ends. The CDR3 sequence is 11 residues long. The CDR3 loop is CSATSGVGYTF. DNA of the CDR3: TGCAGTGCTACATCGGGGGTGGGCTACACCTTC.

This clonotype has only a few counts. V and J are TRBV28 and TRBJ2-7; no clear D gene. Germline V gene data show CDR1 as MDHEN and CDR2 as SYDVKM. CDR3 length equals 11 residues. The V and J ends lost 7 bases and 9 bases respectively, with 13 bases between them. The CDR3 is CASISGFRQYF. For the CDR3, the DNA is TGTGCCAGCATTTCTGGCTTCCGGCAGTACTTC.

This clonotype appeared a few times. The chain uses TRBV7-8 and TRBJ2-7, with TRBD2 matching over 7 bases. Unmatched junction bases numbered 7, after V lost 2 bases and J lost 3 bases. The length of the CDR3 is 15 residues. Germline V gives CDR1 SGHVS, CDR2 FQNEAQ. The CDR3 region is CASSLSGLGNYEQYF. The CDR3 DNA reads TGTGCCAGCAGCTTAAGTGGACTAGGCAACTACGAGCAGTACTTC.